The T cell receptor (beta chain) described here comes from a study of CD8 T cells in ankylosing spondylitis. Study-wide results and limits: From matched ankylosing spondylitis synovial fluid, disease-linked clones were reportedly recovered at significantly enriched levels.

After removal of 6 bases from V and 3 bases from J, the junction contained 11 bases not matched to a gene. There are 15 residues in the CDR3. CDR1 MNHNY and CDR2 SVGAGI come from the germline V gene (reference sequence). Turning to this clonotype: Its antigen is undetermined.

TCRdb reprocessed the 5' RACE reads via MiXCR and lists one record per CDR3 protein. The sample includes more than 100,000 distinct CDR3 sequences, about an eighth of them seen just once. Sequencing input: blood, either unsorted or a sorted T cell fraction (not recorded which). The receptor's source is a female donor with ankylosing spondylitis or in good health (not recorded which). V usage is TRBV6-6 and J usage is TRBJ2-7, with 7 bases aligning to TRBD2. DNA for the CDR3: TGTGCCAGCAGCCTCCACTCTAGCGGCGTCTACGAGCAGTACTTC. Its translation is CASSLHSSGVYEQYF.